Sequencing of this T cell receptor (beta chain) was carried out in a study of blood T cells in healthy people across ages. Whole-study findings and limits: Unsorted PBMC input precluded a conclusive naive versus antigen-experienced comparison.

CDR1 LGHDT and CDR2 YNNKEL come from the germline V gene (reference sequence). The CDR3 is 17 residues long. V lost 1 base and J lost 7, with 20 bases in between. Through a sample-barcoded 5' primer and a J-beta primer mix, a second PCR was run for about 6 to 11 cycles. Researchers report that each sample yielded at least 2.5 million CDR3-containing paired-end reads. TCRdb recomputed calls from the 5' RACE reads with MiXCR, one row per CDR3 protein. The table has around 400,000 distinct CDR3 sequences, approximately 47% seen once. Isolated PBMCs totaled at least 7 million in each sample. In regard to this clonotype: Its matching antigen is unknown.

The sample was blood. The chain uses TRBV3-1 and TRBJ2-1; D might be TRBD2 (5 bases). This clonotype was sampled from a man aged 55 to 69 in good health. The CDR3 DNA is TGTGCCAGCAGCCAAGTTGGCACTAGAGGCGTGAGGAATGAGCAGTTCTTC. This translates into CASSQVGTRGVRNEQFF.